This T cell receptor beta chain was profiled in a study of blood T cell repertoires in COVID-19. In its sample, this clone was seen once. V was clipped by 2 bases and J by 8 bases, with 9 bases between them. In germline, CDR1 is SNHLY, CDR2 FYNNEI. The CDR3 extends over 12 amino acids. Per the authors' pipeline: Scientists estimated how many nucleated cells there were by amplifying reference gene primers. The data were produced by immunoSEQ multiplex PCR, yet TCRdb's version contains in-frame clones alone and is incomplete. That table is the source of V, J and clone size, and D and trimming were worked out from the DNA. The table records roughly 100,000 clones, approximately 86% of them present only once.

This receptor was identified in a man aged 50 to 60 with active or convalescent COVID-19. The rearrangement links TRBV2 to TRBJ1-1, with D tentatively TRBD1 (6 bases). Sequencing used peripheral blood. CDR3 nucleotides: TGTGCCAGCAGTGAACTCGACAGGGAAGCTTTCTTT. Protein sequence: CASSELDREAFF.